A selection of T cell receptor beta chains follows, all from one sample in a study of blood T cell repertoires in COVID-19. Profiled with immunoSEQ multiplex PCR; TCRdb holds only in-frame clones, not every one. The top ten clones hold 3% to 4% of a sample with hundreds of thousands of clones, around 90% of them seen once. The source material was peripheral blood. The receptors stem from a woman aged 18-29 years who had recovered from COVID-19. CDR3s include the opening cysteine and the closing phenylalanine or tryptophan. Fields, in order: D gene, J gene, V gene, clone size, CDR3 protein, CDR3 DNA. A D gene is named only where the DNA matches it firmly. Only part of the rows carry a size: once, few, many, or a class if the clone is expanded.

>TRBD2|TRBJ2-1|TRBV4-1|NA
CASSLRASGANEQFF
TGCGCCAGCAGCCTCCGGGCTAGCGGGGCCAATGAGCAGTTCTTC
>NA|TRBJ1-1|TRBV29-1|NA
CSVLTGSGTEAFF
TGCAGCGTCCTGACAGGATCGGGCACTGAAGCTTTCTTT
>NA|TRBJ1-5|TRBV4-3|NA
CASSQDRRSHQPQHF
TGCGCCAGCAGCCAAGATCGGAGGAGCCATCAGCCCCAGCATTTT
>TRBD2|TRBJ2-2|TRBV9|NA
CASSLTSVNPGELFF
TGTGCCAGCAGCCTGACTAGCGTTAATCCCGGGGAGCTGTTTTTT
>NA|TRBJ1-2|TRBV27|NA
CASRLGGGYGYTF
TGTGCCAGCAGATTAGGGGGAGGTTATGGCTACACCTTC
>NA|TRBJ2-5|TRBV6-1|NA
CAISGVEETQYF
TGTGCCATTAGCGGAGTCGAGGAGACCCAGTACTTC
>TRBD2|TRBJ2-5|TRBV14|NA
CASSLWTSSQETQYF
TGTGCCAGCAGCCTTTGGACTAGCTCGCAAGAGACCCAGTACTTC
>TRBD2|TRBJ2-1|TRBV11-3|NA
CASSLSGLAGGPEQFF
TGTGCCAGCAGCTTATCGGGACTAGCGGGAGGGCCTGAGCAGTTCTTC
>NA|TRBJ1-1|TRBV27|NA
CASSSPGQNTEAFF
TGTGCCAGCAGTAGCCCCGGACAAAACACTGAAGCTTTCTTT
>NA|TRBJ1-1|TRBV3-1/TRBV3-2|few
CASSQVSGGSPEAFF
TGTGCCAGCAGCCAAGTGTCCGGGGGAAGTCCTGAAGCTTTCTTT
>TRBD1|TRBJ2-5|TRBV11-3|NA
CASSSNRGPQETQYF
TGTGCCAGCAGCTCAAACAGGGGGCCACAAGAGACCCAGTACTTC
>NA|TRBJ2-6|TRBV19|NA
CASSIRRDSSGANVLTF
TGTGCCAGTAGTATTCGACGGGATAGCTCTGGGGCCAACGTCCTGACTTTC
>TRBD2|TRBJ2-2|TRBV12-5|NA
CASFRAGGGATGELFF
TGTGCTAGTTTCCGGGCGGGAGGAGGTGCCACCGGGGAGCTGTTTTTT
>NA|TRBJ2-2|TRBV11-3|NA
CASSLPRTRELFF
TGTGCCAGCAGCTTACCCAGGACACGGGAGCTGTTTTTT
>NA|TRBJ1-1|TRBV5-1|NA
CASSLGPRARAEAFF
TGCGCCAGCAGCTTGGGACCCAGGGCTAGGGCTGAAGCTTTCTTT
>NA|TRBJ2-1|TRBV6-2/TRBV6-3|NA
CASSPFSGEVYNEQFF
TGTGCCAGCAGTCCATTTAGCGGAGAAGTATACAATGAGCAGTTCTTC
>TRBD1|TRBJ1-2|TRBV4-3|NA
CASSQDVRDRIYGYTF
TGCGCCAGCAGCCAAGATGTAAGGGACAGAATCTATGGCTACACCTTC
>NA|TRBJ2-5|TRBV15|once
CATSRVVEETQYF
TGTGCCACCAGCAGAGTCGTAGAAGAGACCCAGTACTTC
>NA|TRBJ1-1|TRBV1|NA
CTSSHVAHAAMNTEAFF
TGCACCAGCAGCCATGTGGCACATGCGGCCATGAACACTGAAGCTTTCTTT
>NA|TRBJ2-1|TRBV7-2|NA
CASSLSSGAYNEQFF
TGTGCCAGCAGCTTAAGTTCCGGAGCGTACAATGAGCAGTTCTTC
>TRBD2|TRBJ2-3|TRBV5-4|NA
CASSLWASGDTDTQYF
TGTGCCAGCAGCTTGTGGGCTAGCGGAGACACAGATACGCAGTATTTT
>TRBD1|TRBJ1-2|TRBV30|NA
CAWSNRGVDGYTF
TGTGCCTGGAGTAACAGGGGCGTGGATGGCTACACCTTC
>TRBD1|TRBJ1-3|TRBV5-1|NA
CASSRSRGTGVGNTIYF
TGCGCCAGCAGCCGGTCCCGAGGGACAGGGGTTGGAAACACCATATATTTT
>TRBD1|TRBJ1-2|TRBV29-1|NA
CSVGQNYGYTF
TGCAGCGTGGGACAGAACTATGGCTACACCTTC
>TRBD1|TRBJ1-5|TRBV4-1|NA
CASSRRQGNSNQPQHF
TGCGCCAGCAGCCGCAGACAGGGGAATAGCAATCAGCCCCAGCATTTT
>NA|TRBJ1-6|TRBV19|NA
CASSIFIGGSYNSPLHF
TGTGCCAGTAGTATATTTATCGGCGGCTCCTATAATTCACCCCTCCACTTT
>TRBD1|TRBJ2-1|TRBV19|NA
CASSKGKGAPYNEQFF
TGTGCCAGTAGTAAGGGAAAGGGGGCCCCCTACAATGAGCAGTTCTTC
>TRBD2|TRBJ2-1|TRBV11-3|NA
CASSPQAGGSQDEQFF
TGTGCCAGCAGCCCGCAAGCGGGAGGGTCCCAAGATGAGCAGTTCTTC
>NA|TRBJ1-5|TRBV7-2|NA
CASSLDRSNQPQHF
TGTGCCAGCAGCTTAGACAGGAGCAATCAGCCCCAGCATTTT
>NA|TRBJ2-1|TRBV3-1/TRBV3-2|NA
CASSLRGSYNEQFF
TGTGCCAGCAGCCTTCGGGGGTCCTACAATGAGCAGTTCTTC
>TRBD2|TRBJ2-3|TRBV5-5|NA
CASSPIAGGRGDTQYF
TGTGCCAGCAGTCCCATAGCGGGAGGGCGCGGAGATACGCAGTATTTT
>NA|TRBJ2-2|TRBV3-1/TRBV3-2|few
CASSPGGTGELFF
TGTGCCAGCAGCCCCGGCGGCACCGGGGAGCTGTTTTTT
>NA|TRBJ1-1|TRBV5-4|NA
CASSLIGLKAFF
TGTGCCAGCAGCTTAATTGGGCTAAAAGCTTTCTTT
>TRBD1|TRBJ2-5|TRBV7-6|once
CASSAQGQGKETQYF
TGTGCCAGCAGCGCCCAAGGACAGGGGAAGGAGACCCAGTACTTC
>NA|TRBJ2-2|TRBV5-8|NA
CASSLAPRTGELFF
TGTGCCAGCAGCTTGGCCCCTCGGACCGGGGAGCTGTTTTTT